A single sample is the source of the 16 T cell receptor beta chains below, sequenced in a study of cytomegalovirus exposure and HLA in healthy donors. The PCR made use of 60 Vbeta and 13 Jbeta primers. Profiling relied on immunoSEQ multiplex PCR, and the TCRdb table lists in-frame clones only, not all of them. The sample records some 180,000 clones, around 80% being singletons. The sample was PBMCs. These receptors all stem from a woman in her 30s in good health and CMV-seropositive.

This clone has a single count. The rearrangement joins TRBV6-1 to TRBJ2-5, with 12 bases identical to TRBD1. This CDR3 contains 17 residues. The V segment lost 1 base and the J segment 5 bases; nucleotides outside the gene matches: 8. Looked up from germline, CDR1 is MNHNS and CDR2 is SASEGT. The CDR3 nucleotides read TGTGCCAGCAGTGAAGACTACCGGGACAGGGGGCGTGAGACCCAGTACTTC. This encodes CASSEDYRDRGRETQYF.

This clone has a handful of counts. The CDR3 sequence: CAWSRGQNRYGYTF. The CDR3 nucleotides are TGTGCCTGGAGTCGGGGACAAAACCGCTATGGCTACACCTTC. The chain combines TRBV30 with TRBJ1-2; TRBD1 might be the D (6 bases). V was clipped by 2 bases and J by 4 bases, with 14 bases between them. The germline CDR1 and CDR2 sequences are GTSNPN and SVGIG (reference sequence). CDR3 length: 14 amino acids. Full variable domain (outside the CDR3, taken from reference TRBV30 and TRBJ1-2): SQTIHQWPATLVQPVGSPLSLECTVEGTSNPNLYWYRQAAGRGLQLLFYSVGIGQISSEVPQNLSASRPQDRQFILSSKKLLLSDSGFYLCAWSRGQNRYGYTFGSGTRLTVV.

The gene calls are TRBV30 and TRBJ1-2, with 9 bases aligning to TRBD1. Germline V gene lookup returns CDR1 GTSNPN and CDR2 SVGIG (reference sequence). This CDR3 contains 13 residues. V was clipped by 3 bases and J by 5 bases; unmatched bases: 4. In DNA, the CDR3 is TGTGCCTGGAGCAGGGACAGGGCTTATGGCTACACCTTC. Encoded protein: CAWSRDRAYGYTF.

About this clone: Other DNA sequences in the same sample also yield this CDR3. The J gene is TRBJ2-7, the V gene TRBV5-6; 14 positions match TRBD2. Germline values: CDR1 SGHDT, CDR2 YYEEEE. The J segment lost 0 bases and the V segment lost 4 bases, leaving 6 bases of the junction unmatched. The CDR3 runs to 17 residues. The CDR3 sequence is CASSQGLAGVSSYEQYF. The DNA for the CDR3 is TGTGCCAGCAGCCAGGGACTAGCGGGGGTGAGCTCCTACGAGCAGTACTTC.

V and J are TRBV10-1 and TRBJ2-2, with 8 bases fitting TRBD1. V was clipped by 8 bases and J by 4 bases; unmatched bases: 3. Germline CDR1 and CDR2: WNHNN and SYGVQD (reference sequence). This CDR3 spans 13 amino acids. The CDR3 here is CASGDRGTGELFF. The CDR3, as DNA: TGCGCCAGCGGAGACAGGGGCACCGGGGAGCTGTTTTTT.

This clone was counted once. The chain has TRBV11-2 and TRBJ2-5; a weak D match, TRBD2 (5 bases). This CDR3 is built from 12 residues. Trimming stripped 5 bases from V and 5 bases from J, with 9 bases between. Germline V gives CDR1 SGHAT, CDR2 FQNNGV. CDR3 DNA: TGTGCCAGCAGCCGCGGGCAGGAGACCCAGTACTTC. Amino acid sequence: CASSRGQETQYF.

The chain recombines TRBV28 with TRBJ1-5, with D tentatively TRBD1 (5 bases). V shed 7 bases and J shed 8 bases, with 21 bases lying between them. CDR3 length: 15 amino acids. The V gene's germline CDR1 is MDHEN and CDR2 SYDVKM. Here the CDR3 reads CASKPRRGDREPQHF. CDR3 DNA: TGTGCCAGCAAACCTCGGAGGGGTGACAGAGAGCCCCAGCATTTT.

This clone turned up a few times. The CDR3 nucleotides are TGTGCCAGCAGCAAACCGGGACAGAGCTCCTACGAGCAGTACTTC. Translating gives CASSKPGQSSYEQYF. The J gene is TRBJ2-5, the V gene TRBV7-8, with TRBD1 matching 7 bases. The end of the DNA is better explained by TRBJ2-7, so the J call may be wrong. CDR3 length: 15 amino acids. Germline V CDR1 and CDR2: SGHVS, FQNEAQ.

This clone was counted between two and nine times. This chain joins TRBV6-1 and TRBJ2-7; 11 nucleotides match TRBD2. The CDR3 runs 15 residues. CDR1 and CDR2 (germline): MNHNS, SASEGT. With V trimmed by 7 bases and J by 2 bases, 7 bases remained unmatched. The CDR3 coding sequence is TGTGCCAGCACCCCCGGGGGACTAGCGGCCTACGAGCAGTACTTC. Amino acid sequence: CASTPGGLAAYEQYF.

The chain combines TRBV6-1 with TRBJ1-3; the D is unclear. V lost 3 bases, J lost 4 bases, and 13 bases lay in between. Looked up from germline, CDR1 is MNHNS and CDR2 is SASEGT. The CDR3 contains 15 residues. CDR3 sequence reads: CASSDRGTPGNTIYF. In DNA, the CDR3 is TGTGCCAGCAGTGATCGGGGAACACCGGGAAACACCATATATTTT.

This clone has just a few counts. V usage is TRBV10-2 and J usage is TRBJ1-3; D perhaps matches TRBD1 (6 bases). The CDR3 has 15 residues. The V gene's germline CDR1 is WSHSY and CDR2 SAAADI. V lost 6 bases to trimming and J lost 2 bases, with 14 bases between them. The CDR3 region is CASRTGQGTGNTIYF. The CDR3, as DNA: TGCGCCAGCAGGACGGGGCAGGGGACTGGAAACACCATATATTTT.

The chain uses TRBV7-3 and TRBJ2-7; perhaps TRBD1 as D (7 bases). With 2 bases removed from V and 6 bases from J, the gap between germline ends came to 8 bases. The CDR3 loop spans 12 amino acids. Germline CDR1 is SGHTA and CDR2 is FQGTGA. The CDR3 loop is CASSLQGGEQYF. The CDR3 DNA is TGTGCCAGCAGCTTACAGGGGGGCGAGCAGTACTTC.

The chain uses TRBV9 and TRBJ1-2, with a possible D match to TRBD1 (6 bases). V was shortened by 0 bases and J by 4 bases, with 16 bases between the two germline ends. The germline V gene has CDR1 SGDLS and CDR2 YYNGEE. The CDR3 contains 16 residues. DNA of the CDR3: TGTGCCAGCAGCGTAGAGGAAGGAGGACAGTTCTATGGCTACACCTTC. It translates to CASSVEEGGQFYGYTF.

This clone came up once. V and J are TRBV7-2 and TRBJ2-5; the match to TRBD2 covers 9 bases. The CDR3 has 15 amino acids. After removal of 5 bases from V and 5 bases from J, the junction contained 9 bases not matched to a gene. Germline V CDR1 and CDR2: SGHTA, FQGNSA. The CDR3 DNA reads TGTGCCAGCAGCCCCTCCGGGACTAGCTTTGAGACCCAGTACTTC. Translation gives CASSPSGTSFETQYF.

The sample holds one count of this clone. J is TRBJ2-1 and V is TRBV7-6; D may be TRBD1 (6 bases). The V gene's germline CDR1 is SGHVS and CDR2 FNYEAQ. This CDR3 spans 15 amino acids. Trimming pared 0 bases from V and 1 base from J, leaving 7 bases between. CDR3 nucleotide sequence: TGTGCCAGCAGCTTAGCCGACAGGTCCTACAATGAGCAGTTCTTC. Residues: CASSLADRSYNEQFF.

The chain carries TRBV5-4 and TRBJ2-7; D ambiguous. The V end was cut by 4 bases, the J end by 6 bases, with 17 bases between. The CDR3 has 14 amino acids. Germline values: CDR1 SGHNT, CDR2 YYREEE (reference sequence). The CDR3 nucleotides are TGTGCCAGCAGCCGCGATGGAGACGTCGGCGAGCAGTACTTC. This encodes CASSRDGDVGEQYF. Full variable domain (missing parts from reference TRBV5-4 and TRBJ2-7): ETGVTQSPTHLIKTRGQQVTLRCSSQSGHNTVSWYQQALGQGPQFIFQYYREEENGRGNFPPRFSGLQFPNYSSELNVNALELDDSALYLCASSRDGDVGEQYFGPGTRLTVT.